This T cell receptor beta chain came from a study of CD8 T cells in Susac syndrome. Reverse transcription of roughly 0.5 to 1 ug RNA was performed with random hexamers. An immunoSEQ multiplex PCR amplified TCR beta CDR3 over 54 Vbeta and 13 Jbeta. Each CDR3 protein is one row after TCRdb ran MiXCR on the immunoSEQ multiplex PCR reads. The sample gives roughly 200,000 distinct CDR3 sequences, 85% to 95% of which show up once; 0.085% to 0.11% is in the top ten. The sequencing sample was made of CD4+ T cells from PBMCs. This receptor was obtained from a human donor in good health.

This CDR3 reads CSARGSNYGYTF. In nucleotides, the CDR3 is TGCAGTGCGAGGGGAAGTAACTATGGCTACACCTTC. This chain connects TRBV20-1 to TRBJ1-2, with D possibly matching TRBD1 (5 bases). This CDR3 is built from 12 residues. Germline assignment: CDR1 DFQATT and CDR2 SNEGSKA (reference sequence). V was cut by 6 bases and J by 1 base, with 9 bases left in between.